This TCR beta chain was captured in a study of cytomegalovirus exposure and HLA in healthy donors. Points from the study as a whole: Reported findings show TCR beta sequences accurately forecast HLA-A and HLA-B alleles in most subjects.

The PCR ran on 60 Vbeta and 13 Jbeta primers. TCRdb's table, derived via immunoSEQ multiplex PCR, lists solely in-frame clones and lacks some. The table shows 150,000 or so clones, with approximately 70% occurring only once. V lost 8 bases and J 9 bases, leaving 17 bases between the germline ends. This CDR3 is 12 amino acids long. CDR1 and CDR2 from the germline V gene are MNHEY and SVGAGI. Turning to this clone: Antigen specificity is unknown.

The sample consisted of PBMCs. This receptor was taken from a woman aged 18 to 35 in good health and CMV-seronegative. V usage is TRBV6-5 and J usage is TRBJ2-7; D gene uncertain. The DNA of the CDR3 is TGTGCCAGCGCTCAGACACGACAAACGCAGTACTTC. Residues: CASAQTRQTQYF.